Below are 9 T cell receptor beta chains sequenced from a single sample in a study of vaccination and CD4 T cells after COVID-19. The antigens of these receptors remain unknown. Indicated treatment: approximately 10-day PBMC culture with coronavirus spike peptide pools or control peptides (ViraFEST assay). Scientists ran DNA taken from cultured CD4+ T cells through the Oncomine TCR Beta short-read assay for sequencing. TCRdb redid the calling of the PCR reads with MiXCR, one entry per CDR3 protein. This sample has 20,000 to 25,000 distinct CDR3 sequences, with more than 40% found just once. The sequencing used CD4+ T cells from blood, cultured in vitro, collected before SARS-CoV-2 vaccination. These receptors all stem from a human donor who received a COVID-19 vaccine.

The chain employs TRBV7-8 and TRBJ1-2, with D perhaps matching TRBD1 (5 bases). The CDR3 has 15 amino acids. V lost 3 bases, J lost 3 bases, and 14 bases lay in between. Germline CDR1 and CDR2: SGHVS and FQNEAQ. The CDR3, as DNA: TGTGCCAGCAGCTTGACCCGGGGGGACTACTATGGCTACACCTTC. Protein: CASSLTRGDYYGYTF.

J is TRBJ2-2 and V is TRBV12-3 or TRBV12-4, with 7 positions matching TRBD2. The CDR3 is 14 amino acids. With V trimmed by 4 bases and J by 3 bases, 2 bases remained unmatched. As DNA, the CDR3 is TGTGCCAGCAGTTCGCGGGGGTACACCGGGGAGCTGTTTTTT. Its protein product is CASSSRGYTGELFF.

This clonotype was seen a handful of times. V usage is TRBV5-4 and J usage is TRBJ2-2, with 10 bases matching TRBD2. V gave up 5 bases and J gave up 0 bases; unmatched junction bases: 1. This CDR3 spans 15 amino acids. The germline gives CDR1 SGHNT, CDR2 YYREEE (reference sequence). The CDR3 protein is CASRLAGPNTGELFF. CDR3 nucleotides: TGTGCCAGCAGACTAGCGGGGCCGAACACCGGGGAGCTGTTTTTT.

This clonotype was seen only a few times. The chain couples TRBV19 to TRBJ2-5; D not resolved. Germline assignment: CDR1 LNHDA and CDR2 SQIVND (reference sequence). Trimming pared 5 bases from V and 12 bases from J, leaving 13 bases between. The CDR3 has 11 amino acids. In DNA, the CDR3 is TGTGCCAGTAGTGGGCCGCAGGCGGAGTACTTC. This gives the protein CASSGPQAEYF.

The CDR3 DNA follows: TGTGCCAGCAGTTTCAGCCATCGGAGCTATGGCTACACCTTC. Encoded protein: CASSFSHRSYGYTF. The rearrangement links TRBV12-3 or TRBV12-4 to TRBJ1-2, with unresolved D. This CDR3 has 14 amino acids. Trimming cost V 3 bases and J 4 bases, with 12 bases left between them.

This clonotype was picked up a small number of times. V and J are TRBV20-1 and TRBJ1-2, with D possibly matching TRBD1 (6 bases). CDR1 and CDR2 (germline): DFQATT, SNEGSKA (reference sequence). Trimming took off 3 bases at V and 2 bases at J, with 10 bases between the two ends. This CDR3 contains 13 residues. CDR3 residues: CSASLQGNYGYTF. DNA for the CDR3: TGCAGTGCTAGTTTGCAGGGGAACTATGGCTACACCTTC.

This clonotype was seen a handful of times. J is TRBJ1-2 and V is TRBV19, with D unresolved. The germline gives CDR1 LNHDA, CDR2 SQIVND (reference sequence). The CDR3 contains 13 residues. V was cut by 5 bases and J by 7 bases, with 14 bases left in between. CDR3 DNA sequence: TGTGCCAGTAGTCTCGTTCGGAGCCCTGGCTACACCTTC. This codes for CASSLVRSPGYTF.

This clonotype was seen more than once but under ten times. The chain combines TRBV20-1 with TRBJ1-2; D is undetermined. Germline CDR1 is DFQATT and CDR2 is SNEGSKA (reference sequence). The V end was cut by 4 bases, the J end by 1 base, with 16 bases between. This CDR3 region has 15 residues. The CDR3 loop reads CSAMSERTDNYGYTF. CDR3 coding DNA: TGCAGTGCTATGTCAGAAAGAACTGATAACTATGGCTACACCTTC.

The V and J genes are TRBV20-1 and TRBJ2-3; TRBD2 agrees at 9 bases. The J segment lost 9 bases and the V segment lost 2 bases, leaving 15 bases of the junction unmatched. CDR1 is DFQATT and CDR2 is SNEGSKA in the germline V gene (reference sequence). This CDR3 spans 16 amino acids. This CDR3 reads CSARPSTGLATGTQYF. The CDR3 bases are TGCAGTGCTAGACCTTCTACGGGACTAGCAACGGGGACGCAGTATTTT.